Reported below is one T cell receptor (beta chain). The antigen is not known. V was clipped by 6 bases and J by 7 bases, with 10 bases between them. This CDR3 comprises 13 residues. CDR1 and CDR2 (germline): MDHEN, SYDVKM. The entry originates in a study of PD-1 blockade in classical Hodgkin lymphoma. General study points: Exclusion applied to patients who initiated nivolumab less than 1 year following ASCT. A significant rise in TCR diversity by C4D1 was seen for CD4+ but not CD8+ cells.

This table comes from immunoSEQ multiplex PCR, and its TCRdb copy is limited to in-frame clones, with some not included. Of about 21,000 clones listed, around 84% are singletons. Time point specified: cycle 4 day 1 (C4D1), after 5 to 7 weeks of nivolumab. All patients experienced relapse after autologous stem cell transplantation, and brentuximab vedotin exposure was variable. Isolated CD8+ T cells were derived from thawed PBMCs through magnetic negative selection. The chain has TRBV28 and TRBJ1-6; D is uncertain. The specimen was CD8+ T cells from blood, collected before the fourth cycle of nivolumab. This TCR was recovered from a human donor with classical Hodgkin lymphoma. The CDR3 reads CASRGYDNSPLHF. The CDR3 coding sequence is TGTGCCAGCAGGGGTTACGACAATTCACCCCTCCACTTT.